This T cell receptor (beta chain) was sequenced for a study of T cell responses to AZD1222 COVID-19 vaccine. Method: immunoSEQ multiplex PCR; TCRdb's copy keeps in-frame clones and lacks some. The data show some 98,000 clones, nearly 90% seen once. The CDR3 is 14 amino acids. V was clipped by 6 bases and J by 7 bases; unmatched bases: 6. The V gene's germline CDR1 is LNHDA and CDR2 SQIVND (reference sequence). Study-wide results and limits: Repertoire sampling was restricted to post-peak T cell response timepoints. Compared with day 0, the breadth and depth of the Spike-specific TCR repertoire rose significantly after two doses of AZD1222. Baseline antibody screening turned up just a handful of seropositive AZD1222 recipients.

For this clone: Its antigen is currently unknown. This specimen includes other DNA sequences encoding the same CDR3.

The rearrangement joins TRBV19 to TRBJ1-5; 10 nucleotides line up with TRBD1. The source of this sequence is an adult in good health. This material consisted of peripheral blood, taken on day 0 of AZD1222 vaccination. CDR3 amino acids: CASSETGGGQPQHF. CDR3 in DNA: TGTGCCAGTAGCGAGACAGGGGGCGGACAGCCCCAGCATTTT. The variable domain in full, completed from reference TRBV19 and TRBJ1-5, reads DGGITQSPKYLFRKEGQNVTLSCEQNLNHDAMYWYRQDPGQGLRLIYYSQIVNDFQKGDIAEGYSVSREKKESFPLTVTSAQKNPTAFYLCASSETGGGQPQHFGDGTRLSIL.